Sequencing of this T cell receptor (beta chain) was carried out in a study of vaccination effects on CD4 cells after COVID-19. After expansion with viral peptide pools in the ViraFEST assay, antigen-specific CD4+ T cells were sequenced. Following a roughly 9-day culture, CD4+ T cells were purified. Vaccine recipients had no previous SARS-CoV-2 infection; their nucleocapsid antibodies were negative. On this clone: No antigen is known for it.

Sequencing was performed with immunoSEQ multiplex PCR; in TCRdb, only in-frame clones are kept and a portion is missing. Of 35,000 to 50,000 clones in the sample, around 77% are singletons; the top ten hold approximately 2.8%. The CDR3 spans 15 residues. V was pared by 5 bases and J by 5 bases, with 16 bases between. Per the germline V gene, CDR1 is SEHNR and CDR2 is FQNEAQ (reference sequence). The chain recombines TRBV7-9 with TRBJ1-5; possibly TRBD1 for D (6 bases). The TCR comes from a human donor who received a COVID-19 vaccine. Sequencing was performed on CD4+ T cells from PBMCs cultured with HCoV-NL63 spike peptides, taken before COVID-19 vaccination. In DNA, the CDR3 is TGTGCCAGCAGCCGTGGGGGACATTCCGATCAGCCCCAGCATTTT. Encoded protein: CASSRGGHSDQPQHF.